Ten or more counts support the clone carrying this T cell receptor beta chain. V lost 6 bases and J lost 5, with 19 bases in between. Germline CDR1 reads SEHNR; CDR2 reads FQNEAQ (reference sequence). CDR3 length: 16 residues. The data were obtained in a study of T-cell reconstitution after alpha-beta-depleted transplantation in children. The TCRbeta library incorporated unique molecular identifiers. TCRdb processed the PCR reads anew with MiXCR; each CDR3 protein has one entry. The repertoire holds more than 60,000 distinct CDR3 sequences, 7.3% seen once, with around 2.5% in the top ten. The J gene is TRBJ1-4, the V gene TRBV7-9; a weak D match, TRBD1 (5 bases). The receptor comes from a human donor who donated a stem cell graft to a child with acute lymphoblastic leukemia. The specimen was PBMCs from the stem cell graft donor, collected from the stem cell graft. CDR3 DNA: TGTGCCAGCAGTCCTGGGCCGGGACGCTTGAATGAAAAACTGTTTTTT. It is translated as CASSPGPGRLNEKLFF.